The present T cell receptor (beta chain) was sequenced within a study of blood T cell repertoires in COVID-19. At the level of the study: From the United States, Italy and Spain came samples of acute and convalescent COVID-19. The cDNA or gDNA used as material had been derived from T cells, B-cell-depleted T cells, or PBMCs.

V dropped 3 bases and J dropped 3; count of bases not matched to a gene: 3. The CDR3 totals 15 residues. CDR1 and CDR2 from the germline V gene are KGHSH and LQKENI. As processed by the authors: Estimation of nucleated cell counts relied on the amplification of reference gene primers. The data were produced by immunoSEQ multiplex PCR, yet TCRdb's version contains in-frame clones alone and is incomplete. V and J calls plus clone size are reproduced from that table; the DNA served to infer D and trimming. Found here are about 190,000 clones, roughly 80% of them singletons; the top ten hold about 7%. Sequences were obtained from peripheral blood. The chain couples TRBV18 to TRBJ1-5; the match to TRBD1 covers 9 bases. The origin of this receptor is a man in his sixties with acute or convalescent COVID-19. The CDR3 DNA follows: TGTGCCAGCTCACCGGGGACAGGGAACAATCAGCCCCAGCATTTT. This translates into CASSPGTGNNQPQHF.